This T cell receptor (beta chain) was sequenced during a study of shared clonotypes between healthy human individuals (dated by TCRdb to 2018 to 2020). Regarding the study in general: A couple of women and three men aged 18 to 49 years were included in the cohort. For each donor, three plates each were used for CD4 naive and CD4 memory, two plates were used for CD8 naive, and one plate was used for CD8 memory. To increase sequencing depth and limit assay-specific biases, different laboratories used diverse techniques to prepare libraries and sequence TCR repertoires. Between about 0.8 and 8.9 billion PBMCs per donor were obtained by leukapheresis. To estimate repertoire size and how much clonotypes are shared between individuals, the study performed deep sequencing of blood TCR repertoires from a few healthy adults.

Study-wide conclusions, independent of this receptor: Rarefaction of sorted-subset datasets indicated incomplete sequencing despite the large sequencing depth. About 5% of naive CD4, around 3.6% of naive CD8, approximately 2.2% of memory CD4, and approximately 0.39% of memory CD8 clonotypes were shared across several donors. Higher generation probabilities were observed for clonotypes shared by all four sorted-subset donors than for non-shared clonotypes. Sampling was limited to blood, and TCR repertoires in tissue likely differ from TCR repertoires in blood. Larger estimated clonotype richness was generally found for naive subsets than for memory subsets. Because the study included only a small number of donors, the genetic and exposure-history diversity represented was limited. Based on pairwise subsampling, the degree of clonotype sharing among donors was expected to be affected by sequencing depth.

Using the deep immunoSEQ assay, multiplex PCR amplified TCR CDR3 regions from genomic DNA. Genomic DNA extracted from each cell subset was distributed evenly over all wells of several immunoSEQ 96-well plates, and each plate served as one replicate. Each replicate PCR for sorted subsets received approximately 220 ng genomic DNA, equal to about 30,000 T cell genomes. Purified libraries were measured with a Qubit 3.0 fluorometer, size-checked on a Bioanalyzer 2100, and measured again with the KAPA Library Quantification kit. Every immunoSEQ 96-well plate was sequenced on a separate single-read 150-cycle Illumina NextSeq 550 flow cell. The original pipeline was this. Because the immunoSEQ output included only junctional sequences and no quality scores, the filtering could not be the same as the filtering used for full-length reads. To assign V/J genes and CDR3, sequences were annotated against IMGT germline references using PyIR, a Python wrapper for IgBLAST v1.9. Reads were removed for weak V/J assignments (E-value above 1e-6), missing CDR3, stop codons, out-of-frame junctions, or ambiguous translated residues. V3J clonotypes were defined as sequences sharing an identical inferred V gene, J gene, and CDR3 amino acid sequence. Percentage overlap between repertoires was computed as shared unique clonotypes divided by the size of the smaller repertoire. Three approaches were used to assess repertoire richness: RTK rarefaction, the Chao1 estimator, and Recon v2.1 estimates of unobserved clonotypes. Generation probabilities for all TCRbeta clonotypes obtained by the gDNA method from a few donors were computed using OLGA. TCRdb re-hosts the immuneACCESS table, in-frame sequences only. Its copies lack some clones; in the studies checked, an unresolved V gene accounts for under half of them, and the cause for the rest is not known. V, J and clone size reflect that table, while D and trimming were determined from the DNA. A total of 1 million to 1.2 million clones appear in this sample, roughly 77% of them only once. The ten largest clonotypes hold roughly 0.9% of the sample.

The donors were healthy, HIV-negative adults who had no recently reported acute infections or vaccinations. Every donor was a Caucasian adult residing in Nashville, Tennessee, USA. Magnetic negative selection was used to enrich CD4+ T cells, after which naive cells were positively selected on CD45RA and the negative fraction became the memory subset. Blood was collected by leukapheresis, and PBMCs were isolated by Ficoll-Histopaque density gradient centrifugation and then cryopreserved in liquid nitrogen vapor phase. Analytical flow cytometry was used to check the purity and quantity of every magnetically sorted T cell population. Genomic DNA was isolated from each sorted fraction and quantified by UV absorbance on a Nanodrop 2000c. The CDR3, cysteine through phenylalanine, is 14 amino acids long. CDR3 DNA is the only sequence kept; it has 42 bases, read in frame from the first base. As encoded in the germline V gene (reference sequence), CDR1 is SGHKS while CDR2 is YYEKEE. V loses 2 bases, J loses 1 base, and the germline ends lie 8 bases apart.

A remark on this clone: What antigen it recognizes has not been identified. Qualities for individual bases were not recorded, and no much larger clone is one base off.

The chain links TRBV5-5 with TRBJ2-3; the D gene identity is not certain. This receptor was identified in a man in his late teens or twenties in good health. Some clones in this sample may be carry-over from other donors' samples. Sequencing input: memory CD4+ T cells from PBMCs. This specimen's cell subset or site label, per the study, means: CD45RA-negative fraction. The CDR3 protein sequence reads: CASSFLGGTDTQYF. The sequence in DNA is TGTGCCAGCAGCTTCTTAGGTGGCACAGATACGCAGTATTTT.